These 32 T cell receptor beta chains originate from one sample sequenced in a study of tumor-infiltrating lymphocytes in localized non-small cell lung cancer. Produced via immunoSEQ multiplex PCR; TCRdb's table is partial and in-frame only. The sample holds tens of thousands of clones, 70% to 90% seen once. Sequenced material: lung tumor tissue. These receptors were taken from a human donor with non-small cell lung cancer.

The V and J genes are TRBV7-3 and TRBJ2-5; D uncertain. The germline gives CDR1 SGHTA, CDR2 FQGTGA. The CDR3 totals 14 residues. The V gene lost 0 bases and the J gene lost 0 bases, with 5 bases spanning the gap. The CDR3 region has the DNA TGTGCCAGCAGCTTAACCGGGTACCAAGAGACCCAGTACTTC. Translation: CASSLTGYQETQYF. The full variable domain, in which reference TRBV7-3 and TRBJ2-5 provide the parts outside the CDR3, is GAGVSQTPSNKVTEKGKYVELRCDPISGHTALYWYRQSLGQGPEFLIYFQGTGAADDSGLPNDRFFAVRPEGSVSTLKIQRTERGDSAVYLCASSLTGYQETQYFGPGTRLLVL.

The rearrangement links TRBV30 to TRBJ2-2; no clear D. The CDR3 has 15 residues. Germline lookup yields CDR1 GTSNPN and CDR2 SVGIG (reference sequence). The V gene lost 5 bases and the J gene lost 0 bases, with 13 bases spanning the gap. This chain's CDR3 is CAWEHLSANTGELFF. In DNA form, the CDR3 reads TGTGCCTGGGAACACCTGTCGGCGAACACCGGGGAGCTGTTTTTT.

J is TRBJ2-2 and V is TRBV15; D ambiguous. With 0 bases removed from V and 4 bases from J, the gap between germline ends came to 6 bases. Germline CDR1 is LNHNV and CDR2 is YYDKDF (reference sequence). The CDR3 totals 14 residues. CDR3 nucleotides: TGTGCCACCAGCAGAGAGAGGAGCACCGGGGAGCTGTTTTTT. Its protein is CATSRERSTGELFF.

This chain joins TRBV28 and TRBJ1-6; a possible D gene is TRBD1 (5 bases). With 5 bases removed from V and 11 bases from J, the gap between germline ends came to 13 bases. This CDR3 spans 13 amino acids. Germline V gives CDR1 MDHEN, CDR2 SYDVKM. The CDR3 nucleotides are TGTGCCAGCAGTCTTACTGACAGAACACCCCTCCACTTT. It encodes CASSLTDRTPLHF. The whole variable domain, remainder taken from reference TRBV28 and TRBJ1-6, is DVKVTQSSRYLVKRTGEKVFLECVQDMDHENMFWYRQDPGLGLRLIYFSYDVKMKEKGDIPEGYSVSREKKERFSLILESASTNQTSMYLCASSLTDRTPLHFGNGTRLTVT.

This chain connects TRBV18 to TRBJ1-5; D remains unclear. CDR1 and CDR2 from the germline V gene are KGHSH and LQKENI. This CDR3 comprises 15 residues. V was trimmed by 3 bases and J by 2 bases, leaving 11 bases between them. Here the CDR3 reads CASSPPNRGNQPQHF. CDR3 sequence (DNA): TGTGCCAGCTCACCTCCCAATAGGGGCAATCAGCCCCAGCATTTT.

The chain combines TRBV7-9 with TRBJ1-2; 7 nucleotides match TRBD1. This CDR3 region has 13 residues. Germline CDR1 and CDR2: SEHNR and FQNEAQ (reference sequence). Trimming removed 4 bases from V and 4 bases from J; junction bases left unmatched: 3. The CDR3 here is CASSSAGGYGYTF. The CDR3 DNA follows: TGTGCCAGCAGCTCAGCAGGGGGCTATGGCTACACCTTC.

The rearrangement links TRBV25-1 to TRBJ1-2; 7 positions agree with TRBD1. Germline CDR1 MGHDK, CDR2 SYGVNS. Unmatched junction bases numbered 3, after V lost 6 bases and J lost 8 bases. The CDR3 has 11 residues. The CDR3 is CASRQTGGYTF. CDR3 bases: TGTGCCAGCAGACAGACAGGGGGCTACACCTTC.

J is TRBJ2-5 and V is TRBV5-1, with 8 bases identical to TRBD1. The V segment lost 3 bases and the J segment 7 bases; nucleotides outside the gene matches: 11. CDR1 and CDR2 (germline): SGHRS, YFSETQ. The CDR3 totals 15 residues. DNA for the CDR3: TGCGCCAGCAGCTCCCTGACAGGGGCGGAGGGGACCCAGTACTTC. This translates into CASSSLTGAEGTQYF.

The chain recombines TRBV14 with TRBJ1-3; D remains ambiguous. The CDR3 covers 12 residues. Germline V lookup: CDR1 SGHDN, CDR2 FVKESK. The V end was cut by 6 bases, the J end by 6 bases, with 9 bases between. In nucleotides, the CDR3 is TGTGCCAGCAGTCAGGCGAAAAACACCATATATTTT. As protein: CASSQAKNTIYF.

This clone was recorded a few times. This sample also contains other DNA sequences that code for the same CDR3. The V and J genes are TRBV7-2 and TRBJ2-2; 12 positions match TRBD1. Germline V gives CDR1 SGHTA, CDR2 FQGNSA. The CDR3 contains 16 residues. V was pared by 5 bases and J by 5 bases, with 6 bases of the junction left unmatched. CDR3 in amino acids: CASSPRDRGLTGELFF. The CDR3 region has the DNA TGTGCCAGCAGCCCCCGGGACAGGGGGCTTACCGGGGAGCTGTTTTTT.

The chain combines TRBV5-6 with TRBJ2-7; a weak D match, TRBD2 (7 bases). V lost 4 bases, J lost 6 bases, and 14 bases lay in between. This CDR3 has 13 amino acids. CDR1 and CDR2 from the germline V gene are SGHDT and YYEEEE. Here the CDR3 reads CASSPWGGLEQYF. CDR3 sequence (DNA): TGTGCCAGCAGCCCCTGGGGGGGGCTCGAGCAGTACTTC.

In DNA form, the CDR3 reads TGTGCCAGCAGCTTAGCCCTGACGACGGGGAACTATGGCTACACCTTC. Translating gives CASSLALTTGNYGYTF. This chain joins TRBV7-2 and TRBJ1-2, with unresolved D. Between the trimmed V and J ends, which lost 0 bases and 2 bases, there was a span of 13 bases. The CDR3 runs 16 residues. The germline gives CDR1 SGHTA, CDR2 FQGNSA.

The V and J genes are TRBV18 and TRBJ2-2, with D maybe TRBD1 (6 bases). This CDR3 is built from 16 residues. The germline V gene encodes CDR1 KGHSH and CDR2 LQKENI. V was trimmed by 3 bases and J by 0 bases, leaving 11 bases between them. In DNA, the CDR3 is TGTGCCAGCTCACCCGTAGGACAGACGAACACCGGGGAGCTGTTTTTT. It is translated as CASSPVGQTNTGELFF.

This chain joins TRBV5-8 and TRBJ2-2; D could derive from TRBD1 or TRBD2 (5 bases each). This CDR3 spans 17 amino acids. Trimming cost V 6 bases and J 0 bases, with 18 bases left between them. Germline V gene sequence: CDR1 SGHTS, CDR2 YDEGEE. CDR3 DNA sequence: TGTGCCAGCACCAGAGGGGCAGGGACCACGAACACCGGGGAGCTGTTTTTT. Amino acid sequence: CASTRGAGTTNTGELFF.

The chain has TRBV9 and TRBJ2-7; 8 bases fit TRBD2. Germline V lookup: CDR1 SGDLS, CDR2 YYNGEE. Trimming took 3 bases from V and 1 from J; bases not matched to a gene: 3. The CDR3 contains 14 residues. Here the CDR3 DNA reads TGTGCCAGCAGCGGTAGCGGGGCTTCCTACGAGCAGTACTTC. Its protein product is CASSGSGASYEQYF.

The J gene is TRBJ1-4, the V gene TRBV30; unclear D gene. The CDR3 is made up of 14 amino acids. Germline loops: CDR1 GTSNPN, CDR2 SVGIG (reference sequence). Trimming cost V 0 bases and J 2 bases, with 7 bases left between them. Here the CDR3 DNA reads TGTGCCTGGAGTGTAAGGAGGACTAATGAAAAACTGTTTTTT. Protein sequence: CAWSVRRTNEKLFF.

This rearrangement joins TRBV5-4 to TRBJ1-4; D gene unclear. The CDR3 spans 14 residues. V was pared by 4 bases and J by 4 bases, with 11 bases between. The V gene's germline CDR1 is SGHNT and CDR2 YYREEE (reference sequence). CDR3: CASSSQAYNEKLFF. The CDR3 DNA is TGTGCCAGCAGCAGTCAGGCCTATAATGAAAAACTGTTTTTT.

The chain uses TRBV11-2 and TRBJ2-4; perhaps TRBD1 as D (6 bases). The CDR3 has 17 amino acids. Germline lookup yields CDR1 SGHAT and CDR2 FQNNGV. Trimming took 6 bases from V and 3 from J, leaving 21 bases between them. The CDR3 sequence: CASRLNPQGSVKNIQYF. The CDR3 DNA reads TGTGCCAGCAGACTTAACCCTCAGGGGTCGGTCAAAAACATTCAGTACTTC.

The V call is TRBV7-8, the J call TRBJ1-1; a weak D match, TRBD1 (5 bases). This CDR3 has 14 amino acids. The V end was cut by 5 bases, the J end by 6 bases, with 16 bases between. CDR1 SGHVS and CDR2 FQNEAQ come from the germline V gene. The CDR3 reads CASSLRETVAEAFF. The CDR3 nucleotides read TGTGCCAGCAGCCTCAGAGAGACAGTTGCTGAAGCTTTCTTT.

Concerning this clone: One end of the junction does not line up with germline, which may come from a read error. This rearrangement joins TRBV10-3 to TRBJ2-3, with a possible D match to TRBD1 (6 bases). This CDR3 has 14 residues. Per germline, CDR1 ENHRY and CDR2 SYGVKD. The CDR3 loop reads CAISGDISADMQYF. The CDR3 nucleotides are TGTGCCATCAGTGGGGACATAAGCGCAGATATGCAGTATTTT.

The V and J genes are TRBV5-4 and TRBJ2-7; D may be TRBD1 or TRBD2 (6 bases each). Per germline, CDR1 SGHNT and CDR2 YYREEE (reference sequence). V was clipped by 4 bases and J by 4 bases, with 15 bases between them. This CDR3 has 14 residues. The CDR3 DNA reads TGTGCCAGCAGCCTGGACGGGGGCACTTACGAGCAGTACTTC. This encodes CASSLDGGTYEQYF.

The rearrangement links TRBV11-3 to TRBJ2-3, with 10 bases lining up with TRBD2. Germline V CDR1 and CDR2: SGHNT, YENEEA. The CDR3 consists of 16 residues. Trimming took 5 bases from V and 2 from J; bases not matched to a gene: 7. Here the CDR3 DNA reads TGTGCCAGCAGCACCGGGAGCGGGGGGGCCACAGATACGCAGTATTTT. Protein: CASSTGSGGATDTQYF.

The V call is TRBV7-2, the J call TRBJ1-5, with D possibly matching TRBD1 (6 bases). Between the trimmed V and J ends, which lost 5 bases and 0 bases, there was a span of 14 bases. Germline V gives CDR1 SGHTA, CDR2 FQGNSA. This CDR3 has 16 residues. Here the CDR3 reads CASSAKGGYSNQPQHF. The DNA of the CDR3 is TGTGCCAGCAGCGCTAAGGGGGGGTATAGCAATCAGCCCCAGCATTTT.

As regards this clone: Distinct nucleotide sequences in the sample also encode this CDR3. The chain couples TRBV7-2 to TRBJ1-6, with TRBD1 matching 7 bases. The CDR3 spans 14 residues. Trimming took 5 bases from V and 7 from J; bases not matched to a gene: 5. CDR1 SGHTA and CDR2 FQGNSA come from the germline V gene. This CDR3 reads CASSPGQANSPLHF. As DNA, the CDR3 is TGTGCCAGCAGCCCTGGACAGGCCAATTCACCCCTCCACTTT.

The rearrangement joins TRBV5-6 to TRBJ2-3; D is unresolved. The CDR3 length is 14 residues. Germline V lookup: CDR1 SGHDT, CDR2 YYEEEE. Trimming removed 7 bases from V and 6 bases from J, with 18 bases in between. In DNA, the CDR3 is TGTGCCAGCTCCGTGCCGCATTCAGCTGATACGCAGTATTTT. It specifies CASSVPHSADTQYF.

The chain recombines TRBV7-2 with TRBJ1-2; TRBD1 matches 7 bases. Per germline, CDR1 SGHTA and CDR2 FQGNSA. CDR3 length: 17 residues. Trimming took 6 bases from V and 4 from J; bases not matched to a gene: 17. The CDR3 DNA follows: TGTGCCAGCAGAAATGGACAGGCCCTGTCTAGGAGCTATGGCTACACCTTC. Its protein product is CASRNGQALSRSYGYTF.

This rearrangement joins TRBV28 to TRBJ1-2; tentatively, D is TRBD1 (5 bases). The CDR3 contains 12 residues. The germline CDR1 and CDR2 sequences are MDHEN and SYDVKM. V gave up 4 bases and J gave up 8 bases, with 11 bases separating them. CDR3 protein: CASSSGGHGYTF. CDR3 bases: TGTGCCAGCAGTTCCGGTGGACACGGCTACACCTTC.

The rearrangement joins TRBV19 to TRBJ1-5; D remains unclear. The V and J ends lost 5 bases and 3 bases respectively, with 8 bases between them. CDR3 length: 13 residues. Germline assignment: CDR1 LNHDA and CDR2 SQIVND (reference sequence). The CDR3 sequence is CASSGSSNQPQHF. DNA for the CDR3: TGTGCCAGTAGTGGCAGTTCCAATCAGCCCCAGCATTTT.

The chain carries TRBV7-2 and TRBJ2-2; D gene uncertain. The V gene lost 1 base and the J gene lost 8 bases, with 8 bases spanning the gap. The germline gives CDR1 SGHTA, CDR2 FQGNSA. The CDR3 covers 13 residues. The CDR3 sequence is CASSLGVIGELFF. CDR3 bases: TGTGCCAGCAGCTTAGGGGTTATAGGGGAGCTGTTTTTT.

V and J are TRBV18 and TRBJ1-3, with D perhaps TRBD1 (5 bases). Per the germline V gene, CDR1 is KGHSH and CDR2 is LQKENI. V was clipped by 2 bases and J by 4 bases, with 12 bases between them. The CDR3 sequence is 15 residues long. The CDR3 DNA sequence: TGTGCCAGCTCACCAAGGGGCGTGGACGGAAACACCATATATTTT. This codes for CASSPRGVDGNTIYF.

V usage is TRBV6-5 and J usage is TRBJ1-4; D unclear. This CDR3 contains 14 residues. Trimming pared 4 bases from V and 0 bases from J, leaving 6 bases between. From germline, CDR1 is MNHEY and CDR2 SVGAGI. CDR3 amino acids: CASSSVATNEKLFF. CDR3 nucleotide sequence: TGTGCCAGCAGTTCAGTTGCAACTAATGAAAAACTGTTTTTT.

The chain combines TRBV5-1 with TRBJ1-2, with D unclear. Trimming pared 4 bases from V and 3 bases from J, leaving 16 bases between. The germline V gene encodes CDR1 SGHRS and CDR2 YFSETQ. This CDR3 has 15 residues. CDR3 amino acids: CASSDSSGGHYGYTF. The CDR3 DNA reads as TGCGCCAGCAGCGATTCTAGTGGTGGCCACTATGGCTACACCTTC.